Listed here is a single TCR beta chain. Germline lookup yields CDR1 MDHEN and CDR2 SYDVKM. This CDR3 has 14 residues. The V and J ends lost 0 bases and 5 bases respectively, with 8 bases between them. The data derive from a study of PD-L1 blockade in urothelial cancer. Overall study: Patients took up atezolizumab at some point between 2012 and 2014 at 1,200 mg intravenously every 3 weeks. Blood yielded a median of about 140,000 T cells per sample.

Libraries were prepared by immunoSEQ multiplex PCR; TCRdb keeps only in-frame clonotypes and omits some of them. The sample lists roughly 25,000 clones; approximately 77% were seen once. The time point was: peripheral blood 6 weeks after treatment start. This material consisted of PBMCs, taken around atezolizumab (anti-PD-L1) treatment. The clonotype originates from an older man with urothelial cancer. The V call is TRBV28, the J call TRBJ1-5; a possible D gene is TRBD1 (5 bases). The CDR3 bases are TGTGCCAGCAGTTTATGGGCAGGGTATCAGCCCCAGCATTTT. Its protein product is CASSLWAGYQPQHF.